This T cell receptor (beta chain) was retrieved from a study of blood T cell repertoires in COVID-19. Turning to the study itself: Sample material is recorded as cDNA or gDNA derived from T cells, B-cell-depleted T cells, or PBMCs.

Authors' analysis steps: Amplification of reference gene primers provided the estimated nucleated cell counts. Generated by immunoSEQ multiplex PCR, the TCRdb table keeps only in-frame clones and is missing some. That table supplies the V and J calls and clone size; D and trimming were determined from the DNA. The profile shows approximately 210,000 clones, 85% to 90% of them singletons. This clone was seen only a few times. Germline CDR1 MGHDK, CDR2 SYGVNS. The V gene lost 9 bases and the J gene lost 0 bases, with 12 bases spanning the gap. The CDR3 spans 14 residues. V and J are TRBV25-1 and TRBJ1-3, with D tentatively TRBD1 (5 bases). This TCR was sampled from a man aged 50 to 60 with COVID-19, enrolled during active disease. The material sequenced was peripheral blood. In DNA, the CDR3 is TGTGCCAGTAGGACGGGGGGCTCTGGAAACACCATATATTTT. Translated, it gives CASRTGGSGNTIYF.